Below are 22 T cell receptor beta chains sequenced from a single sample in a study of blood T cell repertoires in COVID-19. Sequencing used immunoSEQ multiplex PCR; TCRdb keeps in-frame clones, though not all of them. The table has about 140,000 clones, around 83% seen once; the top ten hold 7% to 9.5%. The material sequenced was peripheral blood. Receptor source: a man aged 30 to 39 with COVID-19, enrolled during active disease.

The chain employs TRBV9 and TRBJ2-7; the D gene is possibly TRBD2 (7 bases). Germline V gives CDR1 SGDLS, CDR2 YYNGEE. This CDR3 has 17 residues. V was trimmed by 9 bases and J by 6 bases, leaving 31 bases between them. CDR3 nucleotides: TGTGCCACCTCAAAAAAAGGAGGGGGGGGCAGGGCGGCCGAGCAGTACTTC. Translated: CATSKKGGGGRAAEQYF.

This clone was observed a handful of times. The chain is built from TRBV7-9 and TRBJ2-1; D is ambiguous. The CDR3 is 12 residues long. CDR1 and CDR2 (germline): SEHNR, FQNEAQ (reference sequence). Trimming shortened V by 2 bases and J by 6 bases, and 5 bases separated the two germline ends. CDR3: CASSLTGNEQFF. Written as DNA, the CDR3 is TGTGCCAGCAGCTTAACTGGCAATGAGCAGTTCTTC. The complete variable domain, with remaining parts taken from reference TRBV7-9 and TRBJ2-1, reads DTGVSQNPRHKITKRGQNVTFRCDPISEHNRLYWYRQTLGQGPEFLTYFQNEAQLEKSRLLSDRFSAERPKGSFSTLEIQRTEQGDSAMYLCASSLTGNEQFFGPGTRLTVL.

The chain employs TRBV5-1 and TRBJ1-1; D perhaps matches TRBD1 (5 bases). V dropped 4 bases and J dropped 1 base, with 11 bases sitting between them. In germline, CDR1 is SGHRS, CDR2 YFSETQ. The CDR3 is 14 residues long. DNA for the CDR3: TGCGCCAGCAGCCACCTGACAGCGAACACTGAAGCTTTCTTT. This sequence encodes CASSHLTANTEAFF.

V is TRBV7-2 and J is TRBJ1-3; D uncertain. Between the trimmed V and J ends, which lost 1 base and 3 bases, there was a span of 7 bases. The germline CDR1 and CDR2 sequences are SGHTA and FQGNSA. The CDR3 is made up of 14 amino acids. This CDR3 is CASSLERDGNTIYF. The CDR3 DNA follows: TGTGCCAGCAGCTTAGAGAGGGATGGAAACACCATATATTTT.

The V gene is TRBV19, the J gene TRBJ1-5; tentative D call: TRBD1 (5 bases). CDR1 is LNHDA, CDR2 SQIVND, per germline (reference sequence). Trimming removed 9 bases at V and 6 bases at J, with 21 bases between. The CDR3 contains 15 residues. CDR3 sequence reads: CASRPPGDGSQPQHF. In nucleotides, the CDR3 is TGTGCCAGCCGTCCCCCGGGGGATGGTAGTCAGCCCCAGCATTTT. The full variable domain, completed using reference TRBV19 and TRBJ1-5, is DGGITQSPKYLFRKEGQNVTLSCEQNLNHDAMYWYRQDPGQGLRLIYYSQIVNDFQKGDIAEGYSVSREKKESFPLTVTSAQKNPTAFYLCASRPPGDGSQPQHFGDGTRLSIL.

The chain has TRBV4-1 and TRBJ2-3, with D maybe TRBD2 (6 bases). The CDR3 sequence is 16 residues long. CDR1 and CDR2 from the germline V gene are MGHRA and YSYEKL. Trimming removed 0 bases from V and 0 bases from J, with 10 bases in between. The CDR3 nucleotides read TGCGCCAGCAGCCAAGATCTAGGGACTAGCACAGATACGCAGTATTTT. Translation: CASSQDLGTSTDTQYF.

The chain carries TRBV6-2 or TRBV6-3 and TRBJ1-2, with TRBD1 matching over 7 bases. The CDR3 covers 16 residues. From germline, CDR1 is MNHEY and CDR2 SVGEGT. V was clipped by 4 bases and J by 6 bases; unmatched bases: 14. The CDR3 here is CASSSGTDSEGDGYTF. CDR3 in DNA: TGTGCCAGCAGTTCAGGGACAGACAGCGAAGGTGATGGCTACACCTTC.

The chain couples TRBV7-2 to TRBJ2-5; 9 nucleotides align to TRBD2. The CDR3 runs to 15 residues. The germline V gene has CDR1 SGHTA and CDR2 FQGNSA. The ends lost 5 bases at V and 1 base at J; junction bases unmatched: 5. CDR3: CASSPRLAVQETQYF. The CDR3 bases are TGTGCCAGCAGCCCCAGACTAGCGGTCCAAGAGACCCAGTACTTC.

The genes are TRBV6-5 and TRBJ1-1, with TRBD1 as a possible D gene (5 bases). The germline V gene encodes CDR1 MNHEY and CDR2 SVGAGI. The CDR3 contains 13 residues. The V gene lost 11 bases and the J gene lost 4 bases, with 17 bases spanning the gap. CDR3 region: CAADLTGGTEAFF. In DNA, the CDR3 is TGTGCCGCCGACCTGACGGGGGGCACTGAAGCTTTCTTT.

This chain uses TRBV29-1 with TRBJ2-7; 7 bases align to TRBD1. The germline V gene encodes CDR1 SQVTM and CDR2 ANQGSEA. The CDR3 extends over 14 amino acids. Trimming at V came to 6 bases and at J to 0 bases, leaving 8 bases not matched to a gene. The CDR3 nucleotides are TGCAGCGTCGTGGGACAGCCTAGCTCCTACGAGCAGTACTTC. Its protein is CSVVGQPSSYEQYF.

The rearrangement uses TRBV4-3 and TRBJ2-1; TRBD1 agrees at 10 bases. The junction had 17 bases not matched to a gene; V was cut back by 4 bases and J by 8 bases. The CDR3 covers 18 residues. Germline V CDR1 and CDR2: LGHNA, YSLEER. CDR3 coding DNA: TGCGCCAGCAGCCGGCGGGTCGGTAAAGGGACAGGGGCCCATGAGCAGTTCTTC. Protein product: CASSRRVGKGTGAHEQFF.

This sequence joins TRBV5-6 and TRBJ1-2; D not resolved. V lost 1 base and J lost 6, with 4 bases in between. Germline CDR1 reads SGHDT; CDR2 reads YYEEEE. This CDR3 contains 11 residues. The CDR3 coding sequence is TGTGCCAGCAGCTTGACAGATGGCTACACCTTC. Translation gives CASSLTDGYTF.

In this sample, this clone turned up once. This chain joins TRBV5-8 and TRBJ1-2, with D unresolved. Trimming stripped 4 bases from V and 4 bases from J, with 11 bases between. CDR3 length: 13 amino acids. Germline-derived CDR1 and CDR2 are SGHTS and YDEGEE. The CDR3 region is CASSARDAYGYTF. The DNA for the CDR3 is TGTGCCAGCAGCGCACGGGATGCCTATGGCTACACCTTC. The full variable domain, with the rest looked up from reference TRBV5-8 and TRBJ1-2, is EAGVTQSPTHLIKTRGQQATLRCSPISGHTSVYWYQQALGLGLQFLLWYDEGEERNRGNFPPRFSGRQFPNYSSELNVNALELEDSALYLCASSARDAYGYTFGSGTRLTVV.

The chain joins TRBV19 to TRBJ1-5; 7 bases match TRBD1. J gave up 6 bases and V 7 bases, and 9 bases lay outside the gene matches. Germline CDR1 and CDR2: LNHDA and SQIVND (reference sequence). The CDR3 consists of 14 residues. The DNA of the CDR3 is TGTGCCAGTACCCGACAGGGATCCCTTCAGCCCCAGCATTTT. Translation: CASTRQGSLQPQHF.

This clone was picked up one time. This sequence joins TRBV18 and TRBJ2-3; TRBD2 matches 9 bases. This CDR3 spans 15 amino acids. The V gene end was trimmed by 0 bases and the J gene end by 4 bases; junction bases not matched to a gene: 2. Germline CDR1 is KGHSH and CDR2 is LQKENI. CDR3: CASSPPSGSPDTQYF. CDR3 coding DNA: TGTGCCAGCTCACCACCTAGCGGGAGCCCAGATACGCAGTATTTT.

The chain couples TRBV3-1 (or the pseudogene TRBV3-2) to TRBJ2-2; D unresolved. Germline loops: CDR1 LGHDT, CDR2 YNNKEL (reference sequence). The CDR3 is 15 residues long. V lost 2 bases to trimming and J lost 4 bases, with 11 bases between them. The CDR3 reads CASSQNHRSTGELFF. CDR3 bases: TGTGCCAGCAGCCAAAACCACAGAAGCACCGGGGAGCTGTTTTTT.

This clone showed up just a few times. The gene calls are TRBV7-3 and TRBJ2-1; TRBD1 matches at 7 bases. V was pared by 5 bases and J by 5 bases, with 15 bases of the junction left unmatched. The CDR3 is made up of 17 amino acids. Germline values: CDR1 SGHTA, CDR2 FQGTGA. The CDR3 protein is CASSIRAGQGDNNEQFF. The CDR3 DNA reads TGTGCCAGCAGCATACGGGCAGGGCAGGGGGATAACAATGAGCAGTTCTTC.

V usage is TRBV5-5 and J usage is TRBJ2-7; 7 positions agree with TRBD1. J lost 0 bases, V lost 3 bases, and 9 bases had no gene match. Germline V CDR1 and CDR2: SGHKS, YYEKEE (reference sequence). This CDR3 has 16 amino acids. The CDR3: CASSSSAGTASYEQYF. The CDR3 coding sequence is TGTGCCAGCAGCTCGTCCGCCGGGACAGCCTCCTACGAGCAGTACTTC.

This clone was detected once. This chain joins TRBV18 and TRBJ1-1; TRBD1 matches 11 bases. V was pared by 11 bases and J by 6 bases, with 11 bases of the junction left unmatched. The germline V gene encodes CDR1 KGHSH and CDR2 LQKENI. The CDR3 covers 14 residues. Here the CDR3 DNA reads TGTGCCTCGAGGGGACAGGGGGGAGATGCTGAAGCTTTCTTT. The encoded protein is CASRGQGGDAEAFF.

The chain couples TRBV6-6 to TRBJ2-7; TRBD1 aligns across 9 bases. Germline V gene data show CDR1 as MNHNY and CDR2 as SVGAGI (reference sequence). V trimming: 0 bases; J trimming: 1 base; junction bases outside the gene matches: 1. The CDR3 is 15 amino acids. The DNA of the CDR3 is TGTGCCAGCAGTTACTCCGGGACAGGGTCCTACGAGCAGTACTTC. Residues: CASSYSGTGSYEQYF.

The sample holds a few counts of this clone. The rearrangement uses TRBV2 and TRBJ1-5, with D perhaps matching TRBD1 (5 bases). V gave up 7 bases and J gave up 6 bases, with 13 bases separating them. Germline CDR1 reads SNHLY; CDR2 reads FYNNEI. This CDR3 is 13 amino acids long. CDR3 region: CASITRVVQPQHF. The CDR3 region has the DNA TGTGCCAGCATAACCAGGGTTGTTCAGCCCCAGCATTTT.

The chain combines TRBV2 with TRBJ1-1, with D possibly being TRBD1 (5 bases). Germline V CDR1 and CDR2: SNHLY, FYNNEI. V lost 2 bases to trimming and J lost 5 bases, with 12 bases between them. The CDR3 runs to 14 residues. The CDR3 DNA sequence: TGTGCCAGCAGTGAACCGCCAGGGTCGACTGAAGCTTTCTTT. Residues: CASSEPPGSTEAFF.